These 18 T cell receptor beta chains were sequenced from one sample in a study of metastatic and nonmetastatic thyroid tumors. No patient had received any treatment before thyroid surgery. With MiXCR, TCRdb called clones anew from the PCR reads. Here the sample spans some 12,000 clones, 31% being singletons. The sequencing input was tumor tissue. Every receptor here comes from a female donor with papillary thyroid cancer or a benign thyroid nodule (not recorded which). Some clones in this sample may be carry-over from other donors' samples.

The genes are TRBV11-2 and TRBJ2-3, with 10 bases that match TRBD2. The CDR3 has 18 amino acids. The V and J ends lost 3 bases and 0 bases, in that order; junction bases with no gene match: 9. Per the germline V gene, CDR1 is SGHAT and CDR2 is FQNNGV. The CDR3 protein is CASSFPASGSASTDTQYF. CDR3 nucleotide sequence: TGTGCCAGCAGCTTCCCTGCTAGCGGGAGTGCAAGCACAGATACGCAGTATTTT. The variable domain in full, completed from reference TRBV11-2 and TRBJ2-3, reads EAGVAQSPRYKIIEKRQSVAFWCNPISGHATLYWYQQILGQGPKLLIQFQNNGVVDDSQLPKDRFSAERLKGVDSTLKIQPAKLEDSAVYLCASSFPASGSASTDTQYFGPGTRLTVL.

This clone was counted ten times or more. The chain is built from TRBV4-1 and TRBJ2-1; 9 bases fit TRBD1. The CDR3 contains 15 residues. V trimming: 3 bases; J trimming: 8 bases; junction bases outside the gene matches: 8. Germline values: CDR1 MGHRA, CDR2 YSYEKL. The CDR3: CASSQGDREVDEQFF. CDR3 in DNA: TGCGCCAGCAGCCAGGGGGACAGGGAGGTCGATGAGCAGTTCTTC.

V is TRBV28 and J is TRBJ1-2, with D maybe TRBD1 (5 bases). Germline CDR1 MDHEN, CDR2 SYDVKM. This CDR3 contains 15 residues. Trimming removed 2 bases from V and 5 bases from J, with 15 bases in between. The CDR3 nucleotides read TGTGCCAGCAGTTTAAGGGGTCTTGTTAAGTATGGCTACACCTTC. Encoded protein: CASSLRGLVKYGYTF.

The V and J genes are TRBV30 and TRBJ1-4; D ambiguous. The V end lost 0 bases, the J end lost 2 bases, and 10 bases lay between the germline ends. Germline assignment: CDR1 GTSNPN and CDR2 SVGIG (reference sequence). The CDR3 is made up of 15 amino acids. CDR3 nucleotides: TGTGCCTGGAGTGTGGAACTGGGTACTAATGAAAAACTGTTTTTT. It translates to CAWSVELGTNEKLFF.

Relative to its sample, this clone is medium-sized (0.01 to 0.1%). V usage is TRBV6-1 and J usage is TRBJ1-1, with TRBD1 as a possible D gene (6 bases). The V end lost 6 bases, the J end lost 8 bases, and 13 bases lay between the germline ends. Germline V gives CDR1 MNHNS, CDR2 SASEGT. This CDR3 is 12 amino acids long. The CDR3: CASSPQGTEAFF. For the CDR3, the DNA is TGTGCCAGCAGCCCACAGGGAACCGAAGCTTTCTTT.

This clone is termed large (0.1 to 1%). The chain joins TRBV28 to TRBJ2-5, with D possibly called TRBD1 or TRBD2 (6 bases each). Trimming shortened V by 6 bases and J by 4 bases, and 24 bases separated the two germline ends. CDR1 is MDHEN and CDR2 is SYDVKM in the germline V gene. The CDR3 loop spans 17 amino acids. The CDR3 region has the DNA TGTGCCAGCAGCAAAATTGGGGGAAGGGGGGCCGGAGAGACCCAGTACTTC. It translates to CASSKIGGRGAGETQYF.

The table lists this clone with a few counts. The V gene is TRBV15, the J gene TRBJ2-7; D may be TRBD2 (6 bases). Trimming stripped 3 bases from V and 2 bases from J, with 11 bases between. Germline assignment: CDR1 LNHNV and CDR2 YYDKDF (reference sequence). The CDR3 consists of 14 residues. For the CDR3, the DNA is TGTGCCACCAGCAGGTGGACTACGGCCTACGAGCAGTACTTC. This sequence encodes CATSRWTTAYEQYF.

The chain couples TRBV11-3 to TRBJ1-2, with a possible D match to TRBD1 (6 bases). The ends were cut back, 1 base at V and 3 bases at J, with 9 bases in the middle. CDR1 is SGHNT and CDR2 is YENEEA in the germline V gene. This CDR3 has 14 residues. In DNA, the CDR3 is TGTGCCAGCAGCTTAGGACAGGTAGACTATGGCTACACCTTC. This encodes CASSLGQVDYGYTF. The entire variable domain, with the rest obtained from reference TRBV11-3 and TRBJ1-2, is as follows: EAGVVQSPRYKIIEKKQPVAFWCNPISGHNTLYWYLQNLGQGPELLIRYENEEAVDDSQLPKDRFSAERLKGVDSTLKIQPAELGDSAVYLCASSLGQVDYGYTFGSGTRLTVV.

This clone was seen at least ten times. The genes are TRBV6-1 and TRBJ1-4; D unclear. V lost 6 bases to trimming and J lost 5 bases, with 13 bases between them. The germline gives CDR1 MNHNS, CDR2 SASEGT. CDR3 length equals 14 residues. The CDR3 reads CASRAVSLNEKLFF. DNA of the CDR3: TGTGCCAGCAGAGCCGTGAGTCTGAATGAAAAACTGTTTTTT.

The V gene is TRBV12-3 or TRBV12-4, the J gene TRBJ1-6; tentative D call: TRBD1 (6 bases). Trimming removed 11 bases at V and 7 bases at J, with 12 bases between. The CDR3 contains 12 residues. The DNA of the CDR3 is TGTGCCGCGGGTCAGGGGAATTCACCCCTCCACTTT. This gives the protein CAAGQGNSPLHF.

Comments on this clone: The conserved final phenylalanine or tryptophan is absent from the CDR3, which likely points to a read error. The DNA is left out, because the CDR3 cannot be placed on it with certainty; the CDR3 is given as TCRdb lists it. The chain carries TRBV5-1 and TRBJ2-3; the table assigns TRBD2, which was not confirmed against the DNA. The CDR3 spans 14 amino acids, including both terminal residues. Germline CDR1 and CDR2: SGHRS and YFSETQ. The CDR3 region is CASSLAPFTDTHYS.

This clone was found many times. The chain combines TRBV4-1 with TRBJ2-1; D assignment may be TRBD1 or TRBD2 (5 bases each). The V and J ends lost 4 bases and 10 bases respectively, with 14 bases between them. CDR3 length equals 13 residues. Germline-derived CDR1 and CDR2 are MGHRA and YSYEKL. The CDR3 nucleotides read TGCGCCAGCAGCCGGAACCGGGGCGCGGAGCAGTTCTTC. Amino acid sequence: CASSRNRGAEQFF.

A remark on this clone: Its ends do not fully match the called genes, so a read error is possible. J is TRBJ2-3 and V is TRBV2, with 13 bases matching TRBD2. This CDR3 comprises 17 residues. Germline V gene lookup returns CDR1 SNHLY and CDR2 FYNNEI. In DNA, the CDR3 is TGTGCCGGCAGTCCCCGACTAGCGGGAGGTTACACAGATACGCAGTATTTT. Amino acids: CAGSPRLAGGYTDTQYF.

In its sample, this clone was seen a few times. One end of the junction fails to match germline, which may point to a read error. The chain uses TRBV5-8 and TRBJ1-5; the D is unclear. The CDR3 runs to 15 residues. Looked up from germline, CDR1 is SGHTS and CDR2 is YDEGEE. CDR3 nucleotide sequence: TGTGCCGGCAGCTCATCAGGTCCGGGTAATCAGCCCCAGCATTTT. Translation: CAGSSSGPGNQPQHF.

The rearrangement joins TRBV11-3 to TRBJ1-2, with D unresolved. Looked up from germline, CDR1 is SGHNT and CDR2 is YENEEA. The ends were cut back, 5 bases at V and 7 bases at J, with 17 bases in the middle. CDR3 length: 14 residues. The DNA of the CDR3 is TGTGCCAGCAGCCCCTCCAACCCGGACCTTGGCTACACCTTC. It encodes CASSPSNPDLGYTF.

This clone was seen ten or more times. This chain connects TRBV7-9 to TRBJ2-4; 8 bases match TRBD2. V gave up 5 bases and J gave up 4 bases; unmatched junction bases: 7. The CDR3 covers 15 residues. The germline V gene encodes CDR1 SEHNR and CDR2 FQNEAQ (reference sequence). The CDR3 reads CASSLAGLGKNIQYF. DNA for the CDR3: TGTGCCAGCAGCCTCGCGGGACTAGGAAAAAACATTCAGTACTTC.

This clone was detected only a few times. The rearrangement uses TRBV7-9 and TRBJ2-1, with TRBD2 identical over 7 bases. The CDR3 is 13 amino acids. The germline gives CDR1 SEHNR, CDR2 FQNEAQ (reference sequence). The trim removed 1 base at V and 6 bases at J, leaving 0 bases unmatched. In DNA, the CDR3 is TGTGCCAGCAGCTTAGGGACTAGCAATGAGCAGTTCTTC. It encodes CASSLGTSNEQFF.

V gene TRBV19 combines with J gene TRBJ2-7; TRBD1 matches 10 bases. This CDR3 spans 17 amino acids. Germline V gene sequence: CDR1 LNHDA, CDR2 SQIVND (reference sequence). Trimming cost V 5 bases and J 2 bases; bases outside gene matches: 12. In DNA form, the CDR3 reads TGTGCCAGTAGTTTGACAGGGGGCGTCTTTCCGACCTACGAGCAGTACTTC. This gives the protein CASSLTGGVFPTYEQYF.